The T cell receptor beta chain under discussion was sequenced for a study of blood T cell repertoires in COVID-19. Profiled with immunoSEQ multiplex PCR; TCRdb holds only in-frame clones, not every one. The repertoire has tens of thousands of clones, roughly 89% of them found once; the top ten carry roughly 21%. Germline assignment: CDR1 KGHSH and CDR2 LQKENI. The CDR3 extends over 13 amino acids. Trimming pared 4 bases from V and 2 bases from J, leaving 9 bases between. The TCR originated in a man aged 45 to 65 with active COVID-19. The J gene is TRBJ2-7, the V gene TRBV18; D unclear. Specimen: peripheral blood. The CDR3 sequence: CASSQAVPYEQYF. CDR3 nucleotide sequence: TGTGCCAGCTCACAGGCGGTCCCCTACGAGCAGTACTTC.